The following is a TCR beta chain sequence with its context. Antigen unknown. The data derive from a study of cytomegalovirus exposure and HLA in healthy donors. Study-level points and caveats: A later analysis showed that HLA-associated TCR beta chains had undergone more clonal expansion than equally common others.

Per the germline V gene, CDR1 is LNHDA and CDR2 is SQIVND (reference sequence). CDR3 length: 14 amino acids. V gave up 4 bases and J gave up 7 bases, with 14 bases separating them. PCR involved 60 Vbeta and 13 Jbeta primers. Here immunoSEQ multiplex PCR was the method, and the copy in TCRdb shows in-frame clones only, minus some. Of approximately 160,000 clones in the sample, roughly 77% were seen once. The chain recombines TRBV19 with TRBJ1-5; D is possibly TRBD1 (6 bases). The clonotype comes from a male donor in good health and CMV-seronegative. Material: PBMCs. Here the CDR3 DNA reads TGTGCCAGTAGTACCCGGGACACAGAGCAGCCCCAGCATTTT. Its translation: CASSTRDTEQPQHF.